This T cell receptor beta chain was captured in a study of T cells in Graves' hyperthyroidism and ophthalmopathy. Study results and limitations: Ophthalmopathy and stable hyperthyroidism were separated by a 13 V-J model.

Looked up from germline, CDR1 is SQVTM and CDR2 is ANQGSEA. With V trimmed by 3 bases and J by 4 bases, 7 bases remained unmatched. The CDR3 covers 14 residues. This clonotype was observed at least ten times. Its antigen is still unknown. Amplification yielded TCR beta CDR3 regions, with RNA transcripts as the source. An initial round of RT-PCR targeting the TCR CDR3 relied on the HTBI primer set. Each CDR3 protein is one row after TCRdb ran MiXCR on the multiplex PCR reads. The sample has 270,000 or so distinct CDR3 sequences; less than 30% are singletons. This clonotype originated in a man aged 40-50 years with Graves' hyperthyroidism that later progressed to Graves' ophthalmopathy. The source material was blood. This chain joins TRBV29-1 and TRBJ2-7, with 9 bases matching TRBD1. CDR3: CSVDGGQGEYEQYF. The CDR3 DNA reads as TGCAGCGTTGACGGGGGACAGGGAGAGTACGAGCAGTACTTC.